The sequence of this T cell receptor (beta chain) was determined in a study of B cell selection in AIRE deficiency. Authors' methods: Around 60,000 patient and 9.56x10^4 healthy donor TCRbeta sequences came from Tregs. Some clones are missing from TCRdb's copy, which holds only in-frame ones; the method was immunoSEQ multiplex PCR. V and J calls and clone size are given by that table; D and trimming were obtained from the DNA. The data show 28,000 or so clones, with approximately 90% seen just once and approximately 1% held by the top ten. Regulatory T cells were sorted as CD4+CD25hiCD127low/negative. Controls came from healthy donors unrelated to patients. Points from the study as a whole: Approximately 31% of healthy-shared Treg sequences were found among patient Tconv cells. Shared Treg sequences were biased toward short CDR3s with few non-templated nucleotide insertions.

On this clone: The antigen is unknown.

This CDR3 spans 14 amino acids. The V gene's germline CDR1 is KGHSH and CDR2 LQKENI. Trimming left V 2 bases short and J 7 bases short, with 9 bases between. This clonotype was sampled from a human donor in good health. Specimen: CD4+CD25+ Tregs sorted from PBMCs. The rearrangement uses TRBV18 and TRBJ1-6; a weak D match, TRBD1 (5 bases). This CDR3 is CASSPGGFNSPLHF. DNA for the CDR3: TGTGCCAGCTCACCAGGGGGATTCAATTCACCCCTCCACTTT.